This T cell receptor (beta chain) was identified in a study of CD8 T cells in Susac syndrome. The V end was cut by 4 bases, the J end by 10 bases, with 17 bases between. This CDR3 has 14 amino acids. cDNA came from about 0.46 to 1 ug RNA primed by random hexamers. Coverage of TCR beta CDR3 amplification by immunoSEQ multiplex PCR extended to 54 Vbeta and 13 Jbeta. MiXCR, run by TCRdb on the immunoSEQ multiplex PCR reads, gives a single entry per CDR3 protein. The sample holds about 150,000 distinct CDR3 sequences, roughly 94% seen once. This chain connects TRBV12-3 or TRBV12-4 to TRBJ2-4; perhaps TRBD1 as D (5 bases). This TCR derives from a human donor with Susac syndrome. Sequenced: CD8+ T cells from PBMCs. The CDR3 DNA is TGTGCCAGCAGTTCCGGCGGCGAAAGGGGTATTCAGTACTTC. It translates to CASSSGGERGIQYF.